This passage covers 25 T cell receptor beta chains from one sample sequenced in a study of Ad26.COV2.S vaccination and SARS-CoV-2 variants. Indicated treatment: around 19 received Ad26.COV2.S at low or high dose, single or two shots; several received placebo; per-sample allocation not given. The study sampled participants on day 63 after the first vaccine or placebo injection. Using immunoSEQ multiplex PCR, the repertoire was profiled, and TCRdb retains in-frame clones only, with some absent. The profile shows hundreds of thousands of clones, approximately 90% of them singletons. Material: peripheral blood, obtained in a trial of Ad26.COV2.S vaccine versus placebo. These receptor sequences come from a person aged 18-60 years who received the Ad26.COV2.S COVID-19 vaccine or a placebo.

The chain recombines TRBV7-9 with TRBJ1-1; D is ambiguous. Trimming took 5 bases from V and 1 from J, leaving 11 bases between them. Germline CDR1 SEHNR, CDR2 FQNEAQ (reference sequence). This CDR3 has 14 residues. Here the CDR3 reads CASSPGGPNTEAFF. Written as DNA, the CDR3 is TGTGCCAGCAGCCCGGGAGGGCCGAACACTGAAGCTTTCTTT.

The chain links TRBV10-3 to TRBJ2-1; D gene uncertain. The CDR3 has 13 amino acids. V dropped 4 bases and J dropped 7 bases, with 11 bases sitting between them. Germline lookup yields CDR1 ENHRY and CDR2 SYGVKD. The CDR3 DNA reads TGTGCCATCAGTGTAGGGCCGTTGAATGAGCAGTTCTTC. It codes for CAISVGPLNEQFF.

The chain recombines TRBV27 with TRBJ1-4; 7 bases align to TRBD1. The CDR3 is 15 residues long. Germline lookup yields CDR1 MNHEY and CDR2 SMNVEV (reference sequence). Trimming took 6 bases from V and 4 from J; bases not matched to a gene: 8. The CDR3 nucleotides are TGTGCCAGCAGACCACCGGGACAGATTAATGAAAAACTGTTTTTT. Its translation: CASRPPGQINEKLFF.

CDR3 coding DNA: TGTGCCAGCAGTTATATCCCGCTTACGCCCCAGCATTTT. The encoded protein is CASSYIPLTPQHF. The rearrangement links TRBV6-2 or TRBV6-3 to TRBJ1-5; D gene uncertain. Between the trimmed V and J ends, which lost 3 bases and 9 bases, there was a span of 12 bases. The CDR3 extends over 13 amino acids. Germline assignment: CDR1 MNHEY and CDR2 SVGEGT.

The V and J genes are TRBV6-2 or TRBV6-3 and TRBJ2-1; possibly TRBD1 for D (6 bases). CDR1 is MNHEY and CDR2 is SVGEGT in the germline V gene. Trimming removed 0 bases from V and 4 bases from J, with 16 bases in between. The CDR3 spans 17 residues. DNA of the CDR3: TGTGCCAGCAGTTACTCGGACCGGGACAAGGATTACAATGAGCAGTTCTTC. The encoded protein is CASSYSDRDKDYNEQFF.

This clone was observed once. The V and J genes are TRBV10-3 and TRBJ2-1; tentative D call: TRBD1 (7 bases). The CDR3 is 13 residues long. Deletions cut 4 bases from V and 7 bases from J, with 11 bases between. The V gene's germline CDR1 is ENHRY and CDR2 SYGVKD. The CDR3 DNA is TGTGCCATCAGTGGGGCAGGGGGGAATGAGCAGTTCTTC. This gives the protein CAISGAGGNEQFF.

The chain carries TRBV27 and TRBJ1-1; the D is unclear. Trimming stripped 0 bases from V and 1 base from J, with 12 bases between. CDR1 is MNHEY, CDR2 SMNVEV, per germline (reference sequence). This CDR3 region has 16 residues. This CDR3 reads CASSLSSMWANTEAFF. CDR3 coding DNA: TGTGCCAGCAGTTTATCGTCTATGTGGGCGAACACTGAAGCTTTCTTT.

The CDR3 sequence: CASSEAGESSGANVLTF. As DNA, the CDR3 is TGTGCCAGCAGTGAAGCCGGGGAGAGCTCTGGGGCCAACGTCCTGACTTTC. The chain has TRBV6-1 and TRBJ2-6; perhaps TRBD2 as D (5 bases). The CDR3 has 17 residues. Trimming stripped 0 bases from V and 0 bases from J, with 9 bases between. Germline V gene data show CDR1 as MNHNS and CDR2 as SASEGT.

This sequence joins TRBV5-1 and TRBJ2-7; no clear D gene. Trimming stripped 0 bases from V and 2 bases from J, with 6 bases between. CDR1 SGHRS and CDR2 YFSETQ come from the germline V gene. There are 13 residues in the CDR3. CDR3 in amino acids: CASSLGLPYEQYF. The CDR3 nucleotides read TGCGCCAGCAGCTTGGGTCTCCCCTACGAGCAGTACTTC.

The CDR3 protein is CASSPGGGTEAFF. The CDR3 DNA follows: TGTGCCAGCAGCCCAGGGGGGGGCACTGAAGCTTTCTTT. This rearrangement joins TRBV5-4 to TRBJ1-1; TRBD1 agrees at 7 bases. The CDR3 consists of 13 residues. CDR1 and CDR2 (germline): SGHNT, YYREEE (reference sequence). V was pared by 4 bases and J by 4 bases, with 4 bases of the junction left unmatched.

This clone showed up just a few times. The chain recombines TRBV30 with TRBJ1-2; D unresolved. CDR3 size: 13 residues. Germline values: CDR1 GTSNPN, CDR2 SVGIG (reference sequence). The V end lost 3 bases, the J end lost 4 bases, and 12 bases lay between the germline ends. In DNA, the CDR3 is TGTGCCTGGAGGGCGAGGCTGAGCTATGGCTACACCTTC. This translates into CAWRARLSYGYTF.

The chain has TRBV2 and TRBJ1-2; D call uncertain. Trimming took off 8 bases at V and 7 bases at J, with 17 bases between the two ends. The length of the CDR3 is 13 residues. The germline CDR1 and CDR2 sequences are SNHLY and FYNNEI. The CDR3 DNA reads TGTGCCAGCTTGGTTAAACTGGGGAGTGGCTACACCTTC. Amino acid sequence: CASLVKLGSGYTF.

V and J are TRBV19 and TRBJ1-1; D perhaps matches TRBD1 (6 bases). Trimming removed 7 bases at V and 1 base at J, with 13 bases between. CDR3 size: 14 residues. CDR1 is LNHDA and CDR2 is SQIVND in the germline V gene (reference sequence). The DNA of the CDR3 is TGTGCCAGTACATGGGGGCGACCGAACACTGAAGCTTTCTTT. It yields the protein CASTWGRPNTEAFF.

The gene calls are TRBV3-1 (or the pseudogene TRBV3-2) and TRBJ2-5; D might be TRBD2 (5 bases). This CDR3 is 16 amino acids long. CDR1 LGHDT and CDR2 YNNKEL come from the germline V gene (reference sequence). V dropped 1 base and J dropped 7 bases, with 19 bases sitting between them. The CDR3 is CASSQGPEKGGRTQYF. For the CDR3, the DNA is TGTGCCAGCAGCCAAGGCCCAGAGAAGGGTGGGAGGACCCAGTACTTC.

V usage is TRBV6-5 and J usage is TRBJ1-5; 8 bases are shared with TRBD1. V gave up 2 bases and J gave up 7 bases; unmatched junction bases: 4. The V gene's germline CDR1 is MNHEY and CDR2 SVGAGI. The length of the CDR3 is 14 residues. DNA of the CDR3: TGTGCCAGCAGTTACGCTGACAGGGGCCAGCCCCAGCATTTT. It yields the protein CASSYADRGQPQHF.

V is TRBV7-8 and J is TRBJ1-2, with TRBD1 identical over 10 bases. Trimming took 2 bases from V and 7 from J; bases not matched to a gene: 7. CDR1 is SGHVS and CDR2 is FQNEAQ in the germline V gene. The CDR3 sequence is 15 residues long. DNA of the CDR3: TGTGCCAGCAGCTTAACTCCGGGACAGGGGTTTGGCTACACCTTC. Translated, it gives CASSLTPGQGFGYTF.

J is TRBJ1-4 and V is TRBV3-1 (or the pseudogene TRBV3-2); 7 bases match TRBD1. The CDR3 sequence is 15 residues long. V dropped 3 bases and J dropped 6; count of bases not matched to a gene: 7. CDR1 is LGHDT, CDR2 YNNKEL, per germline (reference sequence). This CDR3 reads CASSQYRDRDEKLFF. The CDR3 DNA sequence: TGTGCCAGCAGCCAGTACCGGGACAGAGATGAAAAACTGTTTTTT.

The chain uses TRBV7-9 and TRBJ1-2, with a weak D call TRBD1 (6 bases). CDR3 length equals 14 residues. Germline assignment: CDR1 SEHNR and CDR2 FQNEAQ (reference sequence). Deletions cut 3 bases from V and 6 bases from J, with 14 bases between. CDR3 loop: CASSFLQGWNGYTF. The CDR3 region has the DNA TGTGCCAGCAGCTTTCTACAGGGTTGGAATGGCTACACCTTC.

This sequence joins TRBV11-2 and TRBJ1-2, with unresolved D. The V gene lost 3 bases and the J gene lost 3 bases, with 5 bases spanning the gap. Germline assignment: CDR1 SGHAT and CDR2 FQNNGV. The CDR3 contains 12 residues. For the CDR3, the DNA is TGTGCCAGCAGCTTCAGTGACTATGGCTACACCTTC. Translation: CASSFSDYGYTF.

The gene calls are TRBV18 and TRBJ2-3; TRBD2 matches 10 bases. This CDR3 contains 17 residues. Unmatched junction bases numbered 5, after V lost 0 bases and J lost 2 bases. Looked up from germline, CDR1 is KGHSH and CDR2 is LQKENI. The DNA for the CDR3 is TGTGCCAGCTCACCACCGACCCTAGCGGGAGTCACAGATACGCAGTATTTT. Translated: CASSPPTLAGVTDTQYF.

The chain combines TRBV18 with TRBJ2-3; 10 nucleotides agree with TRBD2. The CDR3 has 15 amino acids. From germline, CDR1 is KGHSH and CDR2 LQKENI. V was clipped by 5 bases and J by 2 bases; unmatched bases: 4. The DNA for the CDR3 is TGTGCCAGCTCATCGGGACTAGCGCTCACAGATACGCAGTATTTT. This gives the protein CASSSGLALTDTQYF.

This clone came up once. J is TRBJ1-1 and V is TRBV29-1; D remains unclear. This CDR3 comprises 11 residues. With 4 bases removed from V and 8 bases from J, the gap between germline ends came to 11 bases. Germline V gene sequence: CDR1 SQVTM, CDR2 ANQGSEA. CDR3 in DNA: TGCAGCGTTGCCAGGCCCACCGAAGCTTTCTTT. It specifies CSVARPTEAFF.

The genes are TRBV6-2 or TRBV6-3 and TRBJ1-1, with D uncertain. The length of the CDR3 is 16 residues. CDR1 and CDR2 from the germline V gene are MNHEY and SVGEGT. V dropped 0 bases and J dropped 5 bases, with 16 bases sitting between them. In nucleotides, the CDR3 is TGTGCCAGCAGTTACTCTGGGGTGAGAGTGAGGACTGAAGCTTTCTTT. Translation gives CASSYSGVRVRTEAFF.

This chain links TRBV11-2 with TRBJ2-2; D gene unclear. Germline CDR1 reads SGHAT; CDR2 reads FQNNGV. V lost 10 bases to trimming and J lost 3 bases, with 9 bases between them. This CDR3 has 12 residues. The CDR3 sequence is CATVRDTGELFF. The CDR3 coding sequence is TGTGCCACGGTCCGCGACACCGGGGAGCTGTTTTTT.

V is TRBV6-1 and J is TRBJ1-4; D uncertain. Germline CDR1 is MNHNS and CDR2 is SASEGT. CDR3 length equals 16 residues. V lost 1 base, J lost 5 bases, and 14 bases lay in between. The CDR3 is CASSEVGASQNEKLFF. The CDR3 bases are TGTGCCAGCAGTGAAGTTGGCGCCAGCCAAAATGAAAAACTGTTTTTT.